A single sample is the source of the 16 T cell receptor beta chains below, sequenced in a study of T cells in Graves' hyperthyroidism and ophthalmopathy. TCR beta CDR3 regions were amplified from RNA. A first-round RT-PCR of the TCR CDR3 used the HTBI primer set. TCRdb reprocessed the multiplex PCR reads with MiXCR, giving one entry per CDR3 protein. This sample has over 300,000 distinct CDR3 sequences, with approximately 15% found just once. The sample was blood. The receptor set was obtained from a woman aged 55-75 years with Graves' hyperthyroidism.

This chain links TRBV19 with TRBJ2-7; D perhaps matches TRBD2 (6 bases). V was cut by 10 bases and J by 3 bases, with 13 bases left in between. This CDR3 region has 12 residues. Germline assignment: CDR1 LNHDA and CDR2 SQIVND (reference sequence). The CDR3 spells CATSGGIYEQYF. The CDR3 region has the DNA TGTGCCACCTCAGGCGGGATCTACGAGCAGTACTTC.

This clonotype turned up a few times. The genes are TRBV20-1 and TRBJ2-3; 8 bases are a match to TRBD2. Germline V CDR1 and CDR2: DFQATT, SNEGSKA (reference sequence). Trimming took 0 bases from V and 2 from J; bases not matched to a gene: 7. The CDR3 is 16 amino acids. CDR3 nucleotides: TGCAGTGCTAGAGATGTTAGCGGGGAATTCACAGATACGCAGTATTTT. This translates into CSARDVSGEFTDTQYF.

This clonotype was recorded a few times. The chain couples TRBV29-1 to TRBJ1-1; weak D call: TRBD1 (5 bases). The CDR3 runs 15 residues. V lost 2 bases, J lost 3 bases, and 16 bases lay in between. The germline gives CDR1 SQVTM, CDR2 ANQGSEA. The CDR3 DNA reads as TGCAGCGTTGAACGGGGGAGGAGGGTATACACTGAAGCTTTCTTT. It translates to CSVERGRRVYTEAFF. Looking up the rest from reference TRBV29-1 and TRBJ1-1 gives the full variable domain: SAVISQKPSRDICQRGTSLTIQCQVDSQVTMMFWYRQQPGQSLTLIATANQGSEATYESGFVIDKFPISRPNLTFSTLTVSNMSPEDSSIYLCSVERGRRVYTEAFFGQGTRLTVV.

In its sample, this clonotype was seen a few times. The rearrangement uses TRBV10-3 and TRBJ2-1, with 12 positions matching TRBD2. The CDR3 contains 14 residues. V lost 4 bases, J lost 8 bases, and 3 bases stayed unmatched. CDR1 and CDR2 from the germline V gene are ENHRY and SYGVKD. As DNA, the CDR3 is TGTGCCATCAGTGCGACTAGCGGGAGCGATGAGCAGTTCTTC. Protein: CAISATSGSDEQFF.

Remarks on this clonotype: A much larger clone differs by one base, so this may be a read error. The rearrangement links TRBV5-1 to TRBJ2-3; TRBD1 is a possible D gene (6 bases). Germline V lookup: CDR1 SGHRS, CDR2 YFSETQ. This CDR3 is 15 amino acids long. V was clipped by 1 base and J by 4 bases, with 13 bases between them. CDR3 residues: CASSLIQGSSDTQYF. The CDR3 DNA reads TGCGCCAGCAGCTTGATACAGGGATCCTCAGATACGCAGTATTTT.

The V call is TRBV4-1, the J call TRBJ2-5; D may correspond to TRBD1 or TRBD2 (5 bases each). Germline V lookup: CDR1 MGHRA, CDR2 YSYEKL. The CDR3 totals 16 residues. Trimming cost V 0 bases and J 5 bases, with 16 bases left between them. DNA of the CDR3: TGCGCCAGCAGCCAAGATACTGGGGGTGGGGCGGAGACCCAGTACTTC. Encoded protein: CASSQDTGGGAETQYF.

This rearrangement joins TRBV24-1 to TRBJ2-7; no clear D. Trimming cost V 3 bases and J 2 bases, with 16 bases left between them. The CDR3 runs 16 residues. Per germline, CDR1 KGHDR and CDR2 SFDVKD. The DNA of the CDR3 is TGTGCCACCAGTGATCCCCGTGCAGTCCTGCCCTACGAGCAGTACTTC. Its protein is CATSDPRAVLPYEQYF.

The chain recombines TRBV19 with TRBJ2-1; D is perhaps TRBD1 (5 bases). This CDR3 has 16 amino acids. Germline-derived CDR1 and CDR2 are LNHDA and SQIVND (reference sequence). V was clipped by 5 bases and J by 8 bases, with 22 bases between them. In DNA, the CDR3 is TGTGCCAGTAGTCATTTTATACGGGCTGGGGCGGATGAGCAGTTCTTC. Encoded protein: CASSHFIRAGADEQFF.

This clonotype was detected many times. The chain has TRBV20-1 and TRBJ2-7; TRBD1 or TRBD2 may be the D gene (5 bases each). Trimming pared 1 base from V and 6 bases from J, leaving 13 bases between. CDR3 length: 13 amino acids. In germline, CDR1 is DFQATT, CDR2 SNEGSKA (reference sequence). The CDR3 DNA reads TGCAGTGCTAGAGCATCCCTGAGGGGCGAGCAGTACTTC. Translating it yields CSARASLRGEQYF.

This clonotype was seen repeatedly, ten times or more. The V and J genes are TRBV20-1 and TRBJ2-3, with 9 bases fitting TRBD2. This CDR3 region has 18 residues. Germline V gives CDR1 DFQATT, CDR2 SNEGSKA (reference sequence). J lost 0 bases, V lost 5 bases, and 15 bases had no gene match. The CDR3 sequence is CSAPSLAGPHFSTDTQYF. CDR3 bases: TGCAGTGCTCCGTCTCTAGCGGGGCCACACTTTAGCACAGATACGCAGTATTTT.

The CDR3 DNA is TGTGCCAGCAGTTTTCGTGCGTGGGAGACCCAGTACTTC. It encodes CASSFRAWETQYF. The chain is built from TRBV27 and TRBJ2-5; D is undetermined. V lost 3 bases and J lost 5, with 10 bases in between. This CDR3 is 13 amino acids long. CDR1 is MNHEY and CDR2 is SMNVEV in the germline V gene (reference sequence).

The chain combines TRBV2 with TRBJ2-7; 13 bases are a match to TRBD2. CDR1 and CDR2 from the germline V gene are SNHLY and FYNNEI. This CDR3 region has 18 residues. V dropped 8 bases and J dropped 2; count of bases not matched to a gene: 15. DNA for the CDR3: TGTGCCAGCCGACTCCTTTGGGCACTAGCGGGAGGGACCTACGAGCAGTACTTC. This encodes CASRLLWALAGGTYEQYF.

Many counts were recorded for this clonotype. This CDR3 reads CASSLVGHTDTQYF. In nucleotides, the CDR3 is TGTGCCAGCAGCTTAGTAGGCCACACAGATACGCAGTATTTT. This chain uses TRBV7-2 with TRBJ2-3; D gene unclear. The CDR3 runs to 14 residues. The germline CDR1 and CDR2 sequences are SGHTA and FQGNSA. V was cut by 1 base and J by 2 bases, with 7 bases left in between.

This clonotype was counted ten times or more. The gene calls are TRBV6-1 and TRBJ2-5; 8 bases align to TRBD2. Trimming removed 6 bases from V and 2 bases from J; junction bases left unmatched: 14. Germline V gene sequence: CDR1 MNHNS, CDR2 SASEGT. The CDR3 spans 17 residues. CDR3: CASSGLVSGARQETQYF. CDR3 DNA: TGTGCCAGCAGCGGATTAGTTAGCGGGGCCCGACAAGAGACCCAGTACTTC.

In nucleotides, the CDR3 is TGTGCCAGCAGTTCACTGACTAGCGGGAGTATTTGGAATGAGCAGTTCTTC. Translating it yields CASSSLTSGSIWNEQFF. The J gene is TRBJ2-1, the V gene TRBV28; 12 bases agree with TRBD2. The V segment lost 4 bases and the J segment 7 bases; nucleotides outside the gene matches: 11. The CDR3 is 17 residues long. The V gene's germline CDR1 is MDHEN and CDR2 SYDVKM.

The V and J genes are TRBV7-8 and TRBJ1-5, with 10 nucleotides matching TRBD1. V trimming: 2 bases; J trimming: 6 bases; junction bases outside the gene matches: 10. Germline V gene lookup returns CDR1 SGHVS and CDR2 FQNEAQ. The CDR3 is made up of 17 amino acids. Written as DNA, the CDR3 is TGTGCCAGCAGCTTAAGGTCGGGACAGGGGAGAAGTCAGCCCCAGCATTTT. This translates into CASSLRSGQGRSQPQHF.